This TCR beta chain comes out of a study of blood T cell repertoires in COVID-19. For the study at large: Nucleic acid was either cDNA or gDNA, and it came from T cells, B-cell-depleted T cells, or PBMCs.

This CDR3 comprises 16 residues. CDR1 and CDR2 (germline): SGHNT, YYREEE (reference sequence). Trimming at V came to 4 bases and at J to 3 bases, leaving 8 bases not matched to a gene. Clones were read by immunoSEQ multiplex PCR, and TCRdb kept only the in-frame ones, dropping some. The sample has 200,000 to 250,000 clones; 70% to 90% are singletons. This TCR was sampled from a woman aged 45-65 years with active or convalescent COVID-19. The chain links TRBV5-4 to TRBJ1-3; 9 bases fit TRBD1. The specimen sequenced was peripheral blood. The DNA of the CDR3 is TGTGCCAGCAGCCAGTTACAGGGGGCTAGTGGAAACACCATATATTTT. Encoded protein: CASSQLQGASGNTIYF.